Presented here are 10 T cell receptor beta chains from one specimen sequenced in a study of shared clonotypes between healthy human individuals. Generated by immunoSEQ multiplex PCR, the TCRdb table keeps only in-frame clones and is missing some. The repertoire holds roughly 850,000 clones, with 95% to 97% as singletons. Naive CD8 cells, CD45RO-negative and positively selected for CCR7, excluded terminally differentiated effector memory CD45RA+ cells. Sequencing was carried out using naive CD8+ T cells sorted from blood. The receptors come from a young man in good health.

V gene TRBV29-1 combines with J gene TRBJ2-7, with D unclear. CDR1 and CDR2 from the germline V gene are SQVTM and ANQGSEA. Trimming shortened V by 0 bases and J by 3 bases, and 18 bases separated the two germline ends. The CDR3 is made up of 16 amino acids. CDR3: CSVEDLSAGTDYEQYF. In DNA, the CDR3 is TGCAGCGTTGAAGATCTTTCGGCAGGTACGGACTACGAGCAGTACTTC.

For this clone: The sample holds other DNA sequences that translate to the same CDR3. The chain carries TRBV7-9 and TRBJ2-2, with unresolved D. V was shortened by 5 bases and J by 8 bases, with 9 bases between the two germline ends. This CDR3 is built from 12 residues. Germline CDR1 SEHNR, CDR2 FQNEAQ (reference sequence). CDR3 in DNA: TGTGCCAGCAGCCTAGAAGCTGGGGAGCTGTTTTTT. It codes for CASSLEAGELFF. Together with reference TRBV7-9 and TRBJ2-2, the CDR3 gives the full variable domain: DTGVSQNPRHKITKRGQNVTFRCDPISEHNRLYWYRQTLGQGPEFLTYFQNEAQLEKSRLLSDRFSAERPKGSFSTLEIQRTEQGDSAMYLCASSLEAGELFFGEGSRLTVL.

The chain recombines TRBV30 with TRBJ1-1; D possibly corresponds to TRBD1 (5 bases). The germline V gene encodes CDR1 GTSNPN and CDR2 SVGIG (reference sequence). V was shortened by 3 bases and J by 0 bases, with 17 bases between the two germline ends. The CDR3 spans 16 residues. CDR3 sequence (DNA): TGTGCCTGGAGCCCGGCTTGGCGGGGCATGAACACTGAAGCTTTCTTT. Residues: CAWSPAWRGMNTEAFF.

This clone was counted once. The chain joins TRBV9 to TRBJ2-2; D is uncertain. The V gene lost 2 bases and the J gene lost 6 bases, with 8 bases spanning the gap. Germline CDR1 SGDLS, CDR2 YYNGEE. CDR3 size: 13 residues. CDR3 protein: CASSVGPPGELFF. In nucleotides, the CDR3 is TGTGCCAGCAGCGTTGGTCCGCCCGGGGAGCTGTTTTTT. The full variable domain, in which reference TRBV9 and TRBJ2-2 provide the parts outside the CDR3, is DSGVTQTPKHLITATGQRVTLRCSPRSGDLSVYWYQQSLDQGLQFLIQYYNGEERAKGNILERFSAQQFPDLHSELNLSSLELGDSALYFCASSVGPPGELFFGEGSRLTVL.

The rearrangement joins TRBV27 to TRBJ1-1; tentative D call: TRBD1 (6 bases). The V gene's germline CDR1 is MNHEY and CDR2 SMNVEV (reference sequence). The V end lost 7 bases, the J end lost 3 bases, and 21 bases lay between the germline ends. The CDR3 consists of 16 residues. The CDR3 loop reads CASMALQGAADTEAFF. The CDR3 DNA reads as TGTGCCAGCATGGCGTTACAGGGCGCCGCGGACACTGAAGCTTTCTTT.

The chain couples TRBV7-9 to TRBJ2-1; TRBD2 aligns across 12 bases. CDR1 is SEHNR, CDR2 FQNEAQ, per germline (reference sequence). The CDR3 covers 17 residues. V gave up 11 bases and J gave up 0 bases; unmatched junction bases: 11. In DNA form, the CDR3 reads TGTGCCGGTACGGGACTAGCGGGTTCTAGCTCCTACAATGAGCAGTTCTTC. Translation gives CAGTGLAGSSSYNEQFF.

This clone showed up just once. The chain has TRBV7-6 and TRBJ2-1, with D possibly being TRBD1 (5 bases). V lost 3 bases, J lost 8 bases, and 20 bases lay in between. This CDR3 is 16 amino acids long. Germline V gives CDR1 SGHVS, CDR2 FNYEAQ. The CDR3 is CASSFAADVGAYEQFF. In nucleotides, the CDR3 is TGTGCCAGCAGCTTCGCGGCTGACGTAGGGGCCTATGAGCAGTTCTTC.

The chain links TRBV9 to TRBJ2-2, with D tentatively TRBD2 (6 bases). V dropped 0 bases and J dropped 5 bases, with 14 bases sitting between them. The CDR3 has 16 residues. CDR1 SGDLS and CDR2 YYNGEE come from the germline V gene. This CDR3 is CASSVAGVAGTGELFF. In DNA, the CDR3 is TGTGCCAGCAGCGTAGCTGGGGTGGCGGGGACCGGGGAGCTGTTTTTT.

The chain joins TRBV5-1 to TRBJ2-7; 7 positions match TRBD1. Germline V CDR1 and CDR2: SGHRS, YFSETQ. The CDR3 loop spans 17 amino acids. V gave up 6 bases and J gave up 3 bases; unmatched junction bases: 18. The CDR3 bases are TGCGCCAGCACCCCGACAGGGCAGATCGCCCAGAGCTACGAGCAGTACTTC. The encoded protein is CASTPTGQIAQSYEQYF.

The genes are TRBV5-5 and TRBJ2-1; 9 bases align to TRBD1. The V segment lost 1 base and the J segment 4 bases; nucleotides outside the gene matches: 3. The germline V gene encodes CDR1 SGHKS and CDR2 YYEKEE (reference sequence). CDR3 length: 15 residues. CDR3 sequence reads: CASSLYGTGYNEQFF. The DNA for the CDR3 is TGTGCCAGCAGCTTGTACGGGACAGGGTACAATGAGCAGTTCTTC.